Listed here are 22 T cell receptor beta chains from one sample, sequenced in a study of cytomegalovirus exposure and HLA in healthy donors. It was with 60 Vbeta and 13 Jbeta primers that the PCR ran. Method: immunoSEQ multiplex PCR; TCRdb's copy keeps in-frame clones and lacks some. The sample has roughly 80,000 clones; roughly 79% are singletons. Material for sequencing was PBMCs. Receptor source: a woman in her twenties or thirties in good health and CMV-seronegative.

This clone has just one count. The V gene is TRBV14, the J gene TRBJ2-3, with a possible D match to TRBD1 (6 bases). V was trimmed by 3 bases and J by 0 bases, leaving 16 bases between them. Germline V lookup: CDR1 SGHDN, CDR2 FVKESK. The CDR3 has 17 amino acids. The CDR3 nucleotides are TGTGCCAGCAGCCACATACAGGGACGCTCTAGCACAGATACGCAGTATTTT. Residues: CASSHIQGRSSTDTQYF.

The V call is TRBV28, the J call TRBJ2-1, with a tentative D call TRBD2 (5 bases). The germline V and J ends were trimmed by 4 bases and 6 bases, with 7 bases remaining between them. Per germline, CDR1 MDHEN and CDR2 SYDVKM. There are 12 residues in the CDR3. CDR3 sequence (DNA): TGTGCCAGCAGTTCGGGGTCCAATGAGCAGTTCTTC. This gives the protein CASSSGSNEQFF.

This clone was counted a single time. The rearrangement uses TRBV29-1 and TRBJ1-4; the match to TRBD1 covers 8 bases. Germline assignment: CDR1 SQVTM and CDR2 ANQGSEA. The length of the CDR3 is 13 residues. V was clipped by 5 bases and J by 7 bases; unmatched bases: 6. Here the CDR3 reads CSVIRGQGEKLFF. Written as DNA, the CDR3 is TGCAGCGTTATCAGGGGGCAAGGTGAAAAACTGTTTTTT.

This sequence joins TRBV28 and TRBJ1-1; D not resolved. CDR1 MDHEN and CDR2 SYDVKM come from the germline V gene. This CDR3 has 11 amino acids. V was clipped by 11 bases and J by 1 base, with 8 bases between them. CDR3 protein: CAPSSNTEAFF. In DNA form, the CDR3 reads TGTGCCCCTTCTTCGAACACTGAAGCTTTCTTT.

CDR3 sequence: CASSFVGQGGETQYF. The CDR3 DNA is TGTGCCAGCAGTTTCGTAGGACAGGGGGGTGAGACCCAGTACTTC. J is TRBJ2-5 and V is TRBV28; TRBD1 agrees at 10 bases. There are 15 residues in the CDR3. Germline V gene lookup returns CDR1 MDHEN and CDR2 SYDVKM. The ends lost 3 bases at V and 5 bases at J; junction bases unmatched: 6.

V gene TRBV4-1 combines with J gene TRBJ2-1, with a tentative D call TRBD2 (6 bases). Germline lookup yields CDR1 MGHRA and CDR2 YSYEKL. V lost 3 bases and J lost 3, with 33 bases in between. The CDR3 totals 22 residues. The CDR3 loop reads CASSQFQGDTRGRIIFYNEQFF. In nucleotides, the CDR3 is TGCGCCAGCAGCCAGTTCCAAGGGGATACTCGGGGGAGGATCATATTCTACAATGAGCAGTTCTTC.

The sample holds a few counts of this clone. V is TRBV29-1 and J is TRBJ2-1; the D is unclear. The ends were cut back, 7 bases at V and 13 bases at J, with 20 bases in the middle. This CDR3 is 12 amino acids long. The germline CDR1 and CDR2 sequences are SQVTM and ANQGSEA. The CDR3 coding sequence is TGCAGCGCCCGCTCACGGATCAAGACACAGTTCTTC. Its translation: CSARSRIKTQFF.

The J gene is TRBJ1-5, the V gene TRBV2; the D gene is possibly TRBD1 (5 bases). V was pared by 1 base and J by 5 bases, with 6 bases between. Per germline, CDR1 SNHLY and CDR2 FYNNEI. The CDR3 extends over 13 amino acids. The CDR3 loop is CASSEEQDQPQHF. The CDR3 nucleotides are TGTGCCAGCAGTGAAGAACAGGATCAGCCCCAGCATTTT.

V and J are TRBV28 and TRBJ1-1; TRBD1 aligns across 10 bases. The junction had 5 bases not matched to a gene; V was cut back by 8 bases and J by 5 bases. The CDR3 runs 13 residues. Germline-derived CDR1 and CDR2 are MDHEN and SYDVKM. CDR3 sequence: CASHDRGRTEAFF. In nucleotides, the CDR3 is TGTGCCAGCCACGACAGGGGGCGGACTGAAGCTTTCTTT.

The rearrangement links TRBV7-2 to TRBJ2-5; TRBD1 matches 9 bases. Germline CDR1 and CDR2: SGHTA and FQGNSA. With 3 bases clipped from V and 5 bases from J, the junction kept 7 bases outside the gene matches. CDR3 length equals 15 residues. The CDR3: CASSLAGTGKETQYF. The CDR3 coding sequence is TGTGCCAGCAGCTTGGCCGGGACAGGGAAGGAGACCCAGTACTTC.

J is TRBJ2-7 and V is TRBV28, with 10 positions matching TRBD2. Germline V gene sequence: CDR1 MDHEN, CDR2 SYDVKM. V shed 5 bases, J shed 4 bases, and the junction held 5 bases outside the gene matches. The CDR3 sequence is 14 residues long. CDR3 DNA sequence: TGTGCCAGCAGTGCTAGCGGGAGTACGTACGAGCAGTACTTC. The encoded protein is CASSASGSTYEQYF.

Here the CDR3 DNA reads TGCGCCAGCAGCTATGGAGGCGGGATAGCGGGAGCTTACGAGCAGTACTTC. As protein: CASSYGGGIAGAYEQYF. The rearrangement links TRBV5-1 to TRBJ2-7; 9 nucleotides match TRBD2. CDR1 is SGHRS, CDR2 YFSETQ, per germline. The J segment lost 4 bases and the V segment lost 3 bases, leaving 14 bases of the junction unmatched. CDR3 size: 17 residues.

The rearrangement links TRBV27 to TRBJ2-5; 8 bases are a match to TRBD1. This CDR3 has 17 residues. Unmatched junction bases numbered 12, after V lost 3 bases and J lost 3 bases. Germline V gives CDR1 MNHEY, CDR2 SMNVEV (reference sequence). The CDR3 DNA sequence: TGTGCCAGCAGTTTTGACAAGTCAGGGGGCGTTGAAGAGACCCAGTACTTC. It is translated as CASSFDKSGGVEETQYF.

This clone was observed a single time. The J gene is TRBJ2-7, the V gene TRBV10-3, with TRBD1 identical over 9 bases. CDR1 and CDR2 from the germline V gene are ENHRY and SYGVKD. The CDR3 has 12 amino acids. Germline trimming cut 10 bases from V and 4 bases from J; bases unmatched to any gene: 5. The CDR3 nucleotides are TGTGCCAGCAGACAGGGGGTATACGAGCAGTACTTC. Its translation: CASRQGVYEQYF.

This clone was recorded once. This chain connects TRBV29-1 to TRBJ1-1; D not certain. Germline CDR1 reads SQVTM; CDR2 reads ANQGSEA. The CDR3 has 11 amino acids. Trimming took 7 bases from V and 2 from J, leaving 8 bases between them. For the CDR3, the DNA is TGCAGCGCCACCACAAACACTGAAGCTTTCTTT. This translates into CSATTNTEAFF.

The chain uses TRBV7-2 and TRBJ2-7; weak D call: TRBD1 (6 bases). CDR3 length equals 15 residues. Trimming removed 2 bases from V and 3 bases from J, with 14 bases in between. CDR1 is SGHTA and CDR2 is FQGNSA in the germline V gene. The CDR3 nucleotides are TGTGCCAGCAGCTTAAATTGGCAGGGGAACTACGAGCAGTACTTC. The encoded protein is CASSLNWQGNYEQYF.

The chain recombines TRBV29-1 with TRBJ2-1; a weak D match, TRBD2 (6 bases). CDR1 is SQVTM and CDR2 is ANQGSEA in the germline V gene. This CDR3 spans 15 amino acids. V lost 4 bases to trimming and J lost 5 bases, with 18 bases between them. Here the CDR3 reads CSVVGEEWGDNEQFF. In DNA form, the CDR3 reads TGCAGCGTTGTGGGGGAGGAGTGGGGTGACAATGAGCAGTTCTTC.

The chain couples TRBV2 to TRBJ2-1, with TRBD2 matching over 10 bases. CDR1 SNHLY and CDR2 FYNNEI come from the germline V gene. This CDR3 comprises 15 residues. Germline trimming cut 6 bases from V and 4 bases from J; bases unmatched to any gene: 6. CDR3 in DNA: TGTGCCAGCAGGGCACTAGCGGGAACATACAATGAGCAGTTCTTC. Translating it yields CASRALAGTYNEQFF.

The chain carries TRBV19 and TRBJ1-1, with no clear D. V shed 4 bases and J shed 1 base, with 7 bases lying between them. Germline V gives CDR1 LNHDA, CDR2 SQIVND (reference sequence). The CDR3 has 13 amino acids. The CDR3 DNA sequence: TGTGCCAGTAGTACTCTCGGGAACACTGAAGCTTTCTTT. Amino acids: CASSTLGNTEAFF.

This chain connects TRBV7-2 to TRBJ2-3, with D tentatively TRBD2 (5 bases). Trimming stripped 1 base from V and 0 bases from J, with 14 bases between. The CDR3 has 17 residues. Germline CDR1 and CDR2: SGHTA and FQGNSA. CDR3 coding DNA: TGTGCCAGCAGCTTAGGGCGGGCCTCCTATAGCACAGATACGCAGTATTTT. This translates into CASSLGRASYSTDTQYF. Supplemented by reference TRBV7-2 and TRBJ2-3, the full variable domain reads GAGVSQSPSNKVTEKGKDVELRCDPISGHTALYWYRQSLGQGLEFLIYFQGNSAPDKSGLPSDRFSAERTGGSVSTLTIQRTQQEDSAVYLCASSLGRASYSTDTQYFGPGTRLTVL.

The chain is built from TRBV5-4 and TRBJ2-1; 11 bases are a match to TRBD1. Looked up from germline, CDR1 is SGHNT and CDR2 is YYREEE (reference sequence). This CDR3 is 15 amino acids long. With 4 bases clipped from V and 9 bases from J, the junction kept 9 bases outside the gene matches. The CDR3 DNA is TGTGCCAGCAGCCCTGGGGACAGGGGGAAGCTTGAGCAGTTCTTC. Translating gives CASSPGDRGKLEQFF. Full variable domain (missing parts from reference TRBV5-4 and TRBJ2-1): ETGVTQSPTHLIKTRGQQVTLRCSSQSGHNTVSWYQQALGQGPQFIFQYYREEENGRGNFPPRFSGLQFPNYSSELNVNALELDDSALYLCASSPGDRGKLEQFFGPGTRLTVL.

The V call is TRBV14, the J call TRBJ1-1; D is possibly TRBD1 (6 bases). Germline V gene lookup returns CDR1 SGHDN and CDR2 FVKESK. CDR3 size: 15 residues. Trimming cost V 2 bases and J 1 base, with 11 bases left between them. This CDR3 is CASSQFVRGNTEAFF. The CDR3, as DNA: TGTGCCAGCAGCCAATTTGTCAGGGGGAACACTGAAGCTTTCTTT.